Each of the 8 T cell receptor beta chains below was sequenced from the same sample in a study of early T cells in non-severe SARS-CoV-2 infection (dated by TCRdb to the early 2020s). Library method: 5' RACE. These reads were obtained on a NextSeq 500. The public reads were quality trimmed at Q25 with fastp and then assembled into clones with MiXCR by TCRdb, keeping productive beta chains. Each entry merges the rows of one CDR3 protein and shows their most common DNA and genes. For this sample the table gives 100,000 to 150,000 distinct CDR3 sequences, of which 14% to 15% were detected only once. The ten top clones hold roughly 22% of the sample. Material for sequencing was whole blood. Receptors originate from an adult who was a healthcare worker with PCR-confirmed SARS-CoV-2 infection or an uninfected control (not recorded which).

This clonotype was detected only a few times. V is TRBV20-1 and J is TRBJ1-2, with D unclear. The CDR3 contains 14 residues. The V gene lost 1 base and the J gene lost 4 bases, with 13 bases spanning the gap. From germline, CDR1 is DFQATT and CDR2 SNEGSKA (reference sequence). CDR3 sequence (DNA): TGCAGTGCTAGAGTAAATCAGGAGCCCTATGGCTACACCTTC. Translated: CSARVNQEPYGYTF.

V usage is TRBV5-1 and J usage is TRBJ2-2; tentative D call: TRBD1 (5 bases). CDR3 length equals 15 residues. The germline V gene encodes CDR1 SGHRS and CDR2 YFSETQ. The ends were cut back, 4 bases at V and 4 bases at J, with 14 bases in the middle. The CDR3 loop is CASSATGLGTGELFF. The CDR3 nucleotides are TGCGCCAGCAGCGCAACAGGATTGGGCACCGGGGAGCTGTTTTTT.

There are a few counts of this clonotype. V is TRBV24-1 and J is TRBJ2-1; possibly TRBD2 for D (5 bases). V was cut by 2 bases and J by 7 bases, with 17 bases left in between. CDR3 length equals 16 residues. The germline CDR1 and CDR2 sequences are KGHDR and SFDVKD. CDR3 DNA: TGTGCCACCAGTGATTCCCGCGGGTACCCTAGAAATGAGCAGTTCTTC. Translated: CATSDSRGYPRNEQFF.

The chain uses TRBV3-1 and TRBJ2-3; 7 bases are shared with TRBD1. The CDR3 contains 15 residues. The germline V gene has CDR1 LGHDT and CDR2 YNNKEL (reference sequence). With V trimmed by 7 bases and J by 4 bases, 11 bases remained unmatched. The CDR3 spells CASTGETGNADTQYF. CDR3 sequence (DNA): TGTGCCAGCACCGGGGAGACAGGGAACGCAGATACGCAGTATTTT.

With regard to this clonotype: A much larger clone differs from this one at a single base, so this may be a read error. The CDR3 DNA follows: TGTGCCAGCAGCTTAGTGAGCATTGAGCAGTTCTTC. This translates into CASSLVSIEQFF. The chain joins TRBV11-2 to TRBJ2-1; D is unclear. V was trimmed by 1 base and J by 9 bases, leaving 7 bases between them. The CDR3 spans 12 residues. CDR1 and CDR2 (germline): SGHAT, FQNNGV. Using reference TRBV11-2 and TRBJ2-1 for the parts outside the CDR3, the full variable domain is EAGVAQSPRYKIIEKRQSVAFWCNPISGHATLYWYQQILGQGPKLLIQFQNNGVVDDSQLPKDRFSAERLKGVDSTLKIQPAKLEDSAVYLCASSLVSIEQFFGPGTRLTVL.

This clonotype was seen a few times. The gene calls are TRBV2 and TRBJ1-5; no firm D call. The V and J ends lost 7 bases and 7 bases respectively, with 14 bases between them. The germline gives CDR1 SNHLY, CDR2 FYNNEI. The CDR3 is 13 residues long. For the CDR3, the DNA is TGTGCCAGCAAAGCCGTTTGGACGCAGCCCCAGCATTTT. This codes for CASKAVWTQPQHF. Variable domain in full (rest from reference TRBV2 and TRBJ1-5): EPEVTQTPSHQVTQMGQEVILRCVPISNHLYFYWYRQILGQKVEFLVSFYNNEISEKSEIFDDQFSVERPDGSNFTLKIRSTKLEDSAMYFCASKAVWTQPQHFGDGTRLSIL.

In the case of this clonotype: Germline is not matched at one junction end, which may reflect a read error. This sequence joins TRBV11-2 and TRBJ1-6, with D possibly matching TRBD1 (6 bases). Germline V CDR1 and CDR2: SGHAT, FQNNGV. The CDR3 consists of 16 residues. CDR3 nucleotide sequence: TGTGCCAGCAGCTTTAGCAGGGGAAAGAGGAATTCACACCTCCACTTT. It encodes CASSFSRGKRNSHLHF.

This clonotype has a handful of counts. The V call is TRBV12-3 or TRBV12-4, the J call TRBJ2-1; possibly TRBD1 or TRBD2 for D (6 bases each). Trimming cost V 6 bases and J 9 bases, with 15 bases left between them. The CDR3 covers 13 residues. CDR3 sequence: CASRLWGASEQFF. The CDR3 DNA sequence: TGTGCCAGCAGGCTCTGGGGGGCCAGTGAGCAGTTCTTC.